The 26 T cell receptor beta chains below were found in one sample sequenced in a study of beta chain features in type 1 diabetes. Reverse transcription of all isolated RNA meant that expressed TCRB transcripts were sequenced. Here immunoSEQ multiplex PCR was the method, and the copy in TCRdb shows in-frame clones only, minus some. In the table there are a few hundred thousand clones, more than 13% of which are singletons. Sequenced sample: naive CD4+ T cells from blood. Receptors originate from a young woman in good health.

This clone has just a few counts. The gene calls are TRBV6-6 and TRBJ1-5, with 8 nucleotides matching TRBD1. The CDR3 totals 14 residues. Germline CDR1 reads MNHNY; CDR2 reads SVGAGI (reference sequence). Unmatched junction bases numbered 7, after V lost 5 bases and J lost 7 bases. This CDR3 is CASSQTGVGQPQHF. As DNA, the CDR3 is TGTGCCAGCAGTCAGACAGGGGTAGGCCAGCCCCAGCATTTT.

The V gene is TRBV28, the J gene TRBJ1-5, with D unclear. The V end lost 9 bases, the J end lost 1 base, and 13 bases lay between the germline ends. Germline CDR1 and CDR2: MDHEN and SYDVKM. The CDR3 runs 14 residues. This CDR3 is CASTTGSSNQPQHF. In DNA form, the CDR3 reads TGTGCCAGTACGACGGGGTCGAGCAATCAGCCCCAGCATTTT. Together with reference TRBV28 and TRBJ1-5, the CDR3 gives the full variable domain: DVKVTQSSRYLVKRTGEKVFLECVQDMDHENMFWYRQDPGLGLRLIYFSYDVKMKEKGDIPEGYSVSREKKERFSLILESASTNQTSMYLCASTTGSSNQPQHFGDGTRLSIL.

The chain employs TRBV15 and TRBJ2-7; 7 bases fit TRBD2. J gave up 3 bases and V 0 bases, and 5 bases lay outside the gene matches. The V gene's germline CDR1 is LNHNV and CDR2 YYDKDF (reference sequence). The CDR3 consists of 15 residues. The CDR3 is CATSRDSSGDYEQYF. The DNA for the CDR3 is TGTGCCACCAGCAGAGATTCGAGCGGGGACTACGAGCAGTACTTC.

This chain joins TRBV6-6 and TRBJ2-7, with 11 bases aligning to TRBD2. The J segment lost 7 bases and the V segment lost 5 bases, leaving 13 bases of the junction unmatched. Germline V gives CDR1 MNHNY, CDR2 SVGAGI (reference sequence). This CDR3 is 16 amino acids long. The CDR3 DNA is TGTGCCAGCAGTCCCCCCGGGACTAGCGGCTTTCAGGAGCAGTACTTC. Translating it yields CASSPPGTSGFQEQYF.

V usage is TRBV29-1 and J usage is TRBJ2-1; 12 bases align to TRBD2. J lost 14 bases, V lost 7 bases, and 9 bases had no gene match. CDR1 and CDR2 from the germline V gene are SQVTM and ANQGSEA. This CDR3 is built from 12 residues. CDR3 sequence (DNA): TGCAGCGGGTTGCTAGCGGGAGGGCGCGAGTTCTTC. Translating gives CSGLLAGGREFF.

The V gene is TRBV2, the J gene TRBJ2-1; D possibly corresponds to TRBD1 (5 bases). Germline V gene lookup returns CDR1 SNHLY and CDR2 FYNNEI. The CDR3 contains 14 residues. Trimming took off 8 bases at V and 1 base at J, with 12 bases between the two ends. The CDR3 here is CASHGRVSYNEQFF. In DNA form, the CDR3 reads TGTGCCAGCCACGGCAGGGTGTCCTACAATGAGCAGTTCTTC.

This chain uses TRBV5-1 with TRBJ2-2; D gene ambiguous. Germline V gene sequence: CDR1 SGHRS, CDR2 YFSETQ. Trimming left V 0 bases short and J 6 bases short, with 6 bases between. The CDR3 covers 13 residues. The CDR3 nucleotides are TGCGCCAGCAGCTTGGGGAGTTCCGGGGAGCTGTTTTTT. This codes for CASSLGSSGELFF.

The chain combines TRBV18 with TRBJ2-7; TRBD1 might be the D (6 bases). Trimming stripped 3 bases from V and 3 bases from J, with 12 bases between. This CDR3 spans 14 amino acids. Germline CDR1 and CDR2: KGHSH and LQKENI. CDR3 region: CASSPVPTGYEQYF. DNA for the CDR3: TGTGCCAGCTCACCCGTTCCGACAGGCTACGAGCAGTACTTC.

The V gene is TRBV6-1, the J gene TRBJ2-7; a possible D gene is TRBD2 (7 bases). V shed 1 base and J shed 3 bases, with 13 bases lying between them. CDR3 length: 15 amino acids. Germline CDR1 and CDR2: MNHNS and SASEGT. The DNA for the CDR3 is TGTGCCAGCAGTGAAGTACGGGGGGCACACTACGAGCAGTACTTC. Residues: CASSEVRGAHYEQYF.

This clone has just a few counts. The V call is TRBV7-2, the J call TRBJ2-5; D possibly corresponds to TRBD2 (7 bases). The CDR3 loop spans 15 amino acids. Germline-derived CDR1 and CDR2 are SGHTA and FQGNSA. Trimming removed 1 base at V and 5 bases at J, with 14 bases between. CDR3 residues: CASSLDKGGGETQYF. Here the CDR3 DNA reads TGTGCCAGCAGCTTAGATAAGGGGGGAGGGGAGACCCAGTACTTC.

This clone has a handful of counts. This chain links TRBV18 with TRBJ1-1, with TRBD1 identical over 10 bases. CDR3 length: 14 residues. Germline lookup yields CDR1 KGHSH and CDR2 LQKENI. V was clipped by 4 bases and J by 7 bases; unmatched bases: 6. The CDR3 DNA reads as TGTGCCAGCTCACTAAGACAGGGGGCGGTTGAAGCTTTCTTT. The encoded protein is CASSLRQGAVEAFF.

The J gene is TRBJ2-3, the V gene TRBV11-3, with a possible D match to TRBD1 (5 bases). Per germline, CDR1 SGHNT and CDR2 YENEEA. Trimming shortened V by 4 bases and J by 5 bases, and 10 bases separated the two germline ends. This CDR3 is built from 13 residues. The CDR3 DNA follows: TGTGCCAGCAGCTACTCAGGGATAGATACGCAGTATTTT. It yields the protein CASSYSGIDTQYF. The variable domain in full, with the rest retrieved from reference TRBV11-3 and TRBJ2-3, is EAGVVQSPRYKIIEKKQPVAFWCNPISGHNTLYWYLQNLGQGPELLIRYENEEAVDDSQLPKDRFSAERLKGVDSTLKIQPAELGDSAVYLCASSYSGIDTQYFGPGTRLTVL.

The V and J genes are TRBV19 and TRBJ2-7; TRBD1 matches 7 bases. There are 15 residues in the CDR3. Trimming took 3 bases from V and 6 from J; bases not matched to a gene: 11. Germline assignment: CDR1 LNHDA and CDR2 SQIVND (reference sequence). For the CDR3, the DNA is TGTGCCAGTAGTATCGACAGGGTTGCTTGGAGCGAGCAGTACTTC. As protein: CASSIDRVAWSEQYF.

This chain connects TRBV20-1 to TRBJ1-2; weak D call: TRBD1 (5 bases). Germline assignment: CDR1 DFQATT and CDR2 SNEGSKA (reference sequence). The CDR3 length is 11 residues. V was cut by 6 bases and J by 5 bases, with 10 bases left in between. The CDR3 spells CSAQGGYGYTF. The DNA for the CDR3 is TGCAGTGCCCAGGGTGGATATGGCTACACCTTC.

The chain employs TRBV9 and TRBJ2-1; perhaps TRBD2 as D (5 bases). The V gene lost 0 bases and the J gene lost 5 bases, with 12 bases spanning the gap. Germline CDR1 and CDR2: SGDLS and YYNGEE. This CDR3 region has 15 residues. The CDR3 loop reads CASSVDPGKHNEQFF. In DNA, the CDR3 is TGTGCCAGCAGCGTAGACCCCGGGAAGCACAATGAGCAGTTCTTC.

The V and J genes are TRBV9 and TRBJ2-7; the match to TRBD2 covers 8 bases. In germline, CDR1 is SGDLS, CDR2 YYNGEE. CDR3 length equals 16 residues. V lost 4 bases and J lost 4; bases outside the gene matches: 13. The CDR3 DNA reads TGTGCCAGCAGCTCCCGAAGGAGCGGGAGTACTTACGAGCAGTACTTC. It is translated as CASSSRRSGSTYEQYF.

This clone has more than one count but fewer than ten. V and J are TRBV2 and TRBJ2-3; TRBD2 aligns across 8 bases. Germline CDR1 and CDR2: SNHLY and FYNNEI. J was trimmed by 1 base and V by 5 bases; bases with no gene match: 8. The CDR3 runs 16 residues. The CDR3, as DNA: TGTGCCAGCAGTATCGTAGCGGGATGGGGCACAGATACGCAGTATTTT. This encodes CASSIVAGWGTDTQYF.

The chain couples TRBV9 to TRBJ1-1; TRBD1 agrees at 9 bases. The trim removed 0 bases at V and 5 bases at J, leaving 8 bases unmatched. Germline CDR1 and CDR2: SGDLS and YYNGEE. This CDR3 contains 16 residues. CDR3 nucleotides: TGTGCCAGCAGCGTAGGTACTTCTGGGACAGGGACTGAAGCTTTCTTT. Amino acid sequence: CASSVGTSGTGTEAFF.

This clone was counted a few times. CDR3 residues: CASRKMAGQGDEQYF. As DNA, the CDR3 is TGTGCCAGCAGAAAAATGGCGGGACAGGGGGACGAGCAGTACTTC. The rearrangement links TRBV6-6 to TRBJ2-7, with TRBD1 identical over 11 bases. CDR3 length: 15 amino acids. CDR1 is MNHNY, CDR2 SVGAGI, per germline (reference sequence). Trimming removed 6 bases from V and 5 bases from J; junction bases left unmatched: 9.

This clone was seen more than once but under ten times. The chain links TRBV30 to TRBJ1-1; D may be TRBD1 (5 bases). The CDR3 sequence is 12 residues long. Trimming cost V 0 bases and J 12 bases, with 14 bases left between them. CDR1 is GTSNPN, CDR2 SVGIG, per germline (reference sequence). This chain's CDR3 is CAWSVLMGRTFF. The CDR3 DNA reads as TGTGCCTGGAGTGTCTTAATGGGGCGAACTTTCTTT.

This clone was observed a few times. The rearrangement links TRBV7-3 to TRBJ2-1; D perhaps matches TRBD1 (6 bases). The CDR3 has 12 amino acids. In germline, CDR1 is SGHTA, CDR2 FQGTGA. V lost 2 bases to trimming and J lost 9 bases, with 8 bases between them. The CDR3 loop is CASSLLGAEQFF. CDR3 nucleotide sequence: TGTGCCAGCAGCTTATTGGGGGCTGAGCAGTTCTTC.

V and J are TRBV9 and TRBJ2-1; D gene uncertain. CDR3 length: 11 amino acids. Per germline, CDR1 SGDLS and CDR2 YYNGEE. V gave up 9 bases and J gave up 4 bases, with 8 bases separating them. Here the CDR3 reads CATTAYNEQFF. In DNA, the CDR3 is TGTGCCACCACCGCGTACAATGAGCAGTTCTTC.

This chain connects TRBV4-1 to TRBJ2-1; 11 bases map to TRBD2. Germline CDR1 reads MGHRA; CDR2 reads YSYEKL. There are 18 residues in the CDR3. V gave up 0 bases and J gave up 5 bases; unmatched junction bases: 9. CDR3 sequence reads: CASSQDGTSGGYNNEQFF. In DNA form, the CDR3 reads TGCGCCAGCAGCCAAGACGGGACTAGCGGAGGGTATAACAATGAGCAGTTCTTC.

The gene calls are TRBV7-9 and TRBJ2-7, with no clear D. The CDR3 has 12 residues. The germline V gene has CDR1 SEHNR and CDR2 FQNEAQ (reference sequence). V was pared by 5 bases and J by 3 bases, with 8 bases between. The DNA for the CDR3 is TGTGCCAGCAGCCCCACAATCTACGAGCAGTACTTC. Amino acid sequence: CASSPTIYEQYF. Looking up the rest from reference TRBV7-9 and TRBJ2-7 gives the full variable domain: DTGVSQNPRHKITKRGQNVTFRCDPISEHNRLYWYRQTLGQGPEFLTYFQNEAQLEKSRLLSDRFSAERPKGSFSTLEIQRTEQGDSAMYLCASSPTIYEQYFGPGTRLTVT.

Turning to this clone: At one end, the junction sequence differs from germline, possibly due to a read error. This chain joins TRBV7-3 and TRBJ2-1, with D possibly matching TRBD1 (5 bases). CDR1 SGHTA and CDR2 FQGTGA come from the germline V gene. The CDR3 is 16 amino acids. CDR3 protein: CASSLTLGPQYNEQFF. The CDR3 nucleotides read TGTGCCAGCAGCCTAACCCTGGGGCCTCAGTACAATGAGCAGTTCTTC.

As DNA, the CDR3 is TGTGCCAGCTCACCACCAACGGGCTCCTACAATGAGCAGTTCTTC. Residues: CASSPPTGSYNEQFF. The V gene is TRBV18, the J gene TRBJ2-1; no clear D. The CDR3 totals 15 residues. Germline-derived CDR1 and CDR2 are KGHSH and LQKENI. The germline V and J ends were trimmed by 0 bases and 0 bases, with 6 bases remaining between them.